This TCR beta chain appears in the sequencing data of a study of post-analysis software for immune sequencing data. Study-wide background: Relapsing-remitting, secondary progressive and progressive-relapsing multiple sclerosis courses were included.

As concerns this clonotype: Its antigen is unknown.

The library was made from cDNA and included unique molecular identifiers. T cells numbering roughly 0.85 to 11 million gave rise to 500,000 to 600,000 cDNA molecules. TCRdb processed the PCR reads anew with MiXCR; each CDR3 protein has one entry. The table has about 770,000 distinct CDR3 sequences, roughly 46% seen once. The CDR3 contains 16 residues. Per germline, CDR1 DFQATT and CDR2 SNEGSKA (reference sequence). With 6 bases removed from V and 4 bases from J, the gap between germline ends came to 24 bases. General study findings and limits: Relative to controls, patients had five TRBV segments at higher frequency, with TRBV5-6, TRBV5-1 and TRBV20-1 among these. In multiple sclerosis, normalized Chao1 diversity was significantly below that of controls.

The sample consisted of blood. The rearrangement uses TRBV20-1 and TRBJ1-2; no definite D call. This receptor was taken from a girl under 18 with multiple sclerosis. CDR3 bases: TGCAGTGCCCCTGCCCAGCCTTCGAGCTACTTCTATGGCTACACCTTC. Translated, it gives CSAPAQPSSYFYGYTF.